This T cell receptor beta chain appears in the sequencing data of a study of T cells in Graves' hyperthyroidism and ophthalmopathy. General study findings and limits: Also found in blood were most expanded thyroid clonotypes above 0.001.

TCR beta CDR3 sequences were amplified from RNA transcripts. A first-round RT-PCR of the TCR CDR3 used the HTBI primer set. In TCRdb, the multiplex PCR reads were re-called with MiXCR into one record per CDR3 protein. The data hold 600,000 to 850,000 distinct CDR3 sequences, with roughly 20% observed a single time. From germline, CDR1 is MNHEY and CDR2 SMNVEV (reference sequence). The CDR3 runs to 16 residues. Trimming removed 6 bases from V and 3 bases from J; junction bases left unmatched: 13. Patients aged 18 to 65 had newly diagnosed hyperthyroidism lasting under 2 months. Uncontrolled infection, other autoimmune disease, pregnancy or lactation barred patients from enrollment. PBMCs were obtained from 9.5 to 10 ml fresh peripheral blood. Notes on this clonotype: As yet, its antigen is unknown.

This clonotype was sampled from a woman in her fifties or sixties with Graves' hyperthyroidism that later progressed to Graves' ophthalmopathy. V and J are TRBV27 and TRBJ1-1, with 7 nucleotides matching TRBD1. The sequenced sample was blood. The CDR3 bases are TGTGCCAGCAGGGAAGGGGGCACGGGAGAGTACACTGAAGCTTTCTTT. This translates into CASREGGTGEYTEAFF.